This T cell receptor (beta chain) is drawn from a study of molecular identifiers for immune sequencing clone quantification (dated by TCRdb to the late 2010s). For context, the study as a whole: For a replicate experiment, RNA from around 20,000 or 99,000 naive CD8 T cells was divided into five aliquots, of which four were sequenced. This methods study used CD8 T cells to benchmark TCR RNA copy counting and molecular-identifier clustering-based TCR repertoire sequencing (MIDCIRS).

Relative to germline, V is 4 bases shorter and J is 7 bases shorter, with 15 bases between their ends. The CDR3 goes from the cysteine to the phenylalanine over 14 residues. The kept DNA is CDR3 alone, 42 bases in frame from the first base. CDR1 and CDR2, per the germline V gene, are MGHRA and YSYEKL. Naive CD8 T cell libraries were made from around 18,000 to 910,000 sorted cells using 10%, 30% or 50% of purified RNA. Naive CD8 T cells were FACS-sorted as CD8+CD4-CCR7+CD45RA+ on a BD FACSAria II into RLT Plus buffer. To test detection sensitivity, Jurkat RNA equivalent to about ten TCR copies was spiked into samples of roughly 20,000-1,000,000 naive CD8 T cells. Enrichment of CD8 T cells was done with RosetteSep CD8+ T Cell Enrichment Cocktail plus Ficoll-Paque, and ACK red cell lysis came afterward. The library was obtained by PCR. TCRdb lists the instrument as NextSeq 500. Preparation of bulk TCR libraries followed a previously described approach, with the TCR primers listed in Table S5. Total RNA was purified with the Qiagen AllPrep DNA/RNA kit. Reads from multiple sequencing runs of the same library were pooled before analysis. Concerning the study's data processing: Reads were retained only if the reads had an exact TCR constant sequence, and the retained reads were trimmed to 150 nt and grouped according to their 12-nt molecular barcodes. Reads within each barcode group were sub-clustered using a 15% Levenshtein threshold, and quality-weighted consensus sequences were constructed for each RNA molecule. Non-functional sequences were discarded, and so were lower-count sequences lying one edit away from another sequence. On the basis of fitting two negative binomial distributions, barcode sub-clusters with fewer than 20% of the maximum read count were discarded. The public reads were run again by TCRdb, first through fastp at Q25 and then through MiXCR, and only productive beta chains were kept. One record per CDR3 amino acid sequence lists the most common genes and DNA. Clone size and V and J calls follow TCRdb, not the original study. For this sample there are more than 450,000 distinct CDR3 sequences; 25% appear just once. The ten largest clones capture under 0.85% of the sample.

Summary of the overall study and its limitations: Spiked-in Jurkat TCR RNA equal to a single cell's worth was reported to be detectable even within 1,100,000 naive CD8 T cells. Highly expanded clone sizes could be underestimated because identical TCR molecules may share a barcode. Naive libraries contained spiked-in Jurkat TCR RNA (approximately ten copies' worth), which is not part of the donor repertoire. About 2.9 recovered TCR RNA copies per cell were obtained by modeling, versus about 10 by digital PCR, implying a capture efficiency of 30% to 35%. In CMV-specific effector cells, clones with more than 20 RNA copies contained over 97% of molecules, whereas in naive cells such clones contained under 1% of molecules. Without barcode sub-clustering, chimeric consensus sequences inflated TCR diversity; chimeras reached as high as 47%.

This clonotype showed up just a few times. No cognate antigen has been identified for it. No per-base quality is available; no much larger clone lies one base away. The specimen was naive CD8+ T cells from blood, with Jurkat cell RNA spiked in. This sample's cell subset or site label indicates: FACS-sorted CD8+CD4-CCR7+CD45RA+ naive T cells. The sequence was collected from a human donor in good health. Some libraries in this study had Jurkat cell RNA spiked in. The rearrangement combines TRBV4-1 with TRBJ2-3; TRBD2 might be the D gene, on 6 matching bases. CDR3 region: CASSRPVAANTQYF. At the DNA level, the sequence is TGCGCCAGCAGCCGACCGGTAGCGGCGAATACGCAGTATTTT.